The 10 T cell receptor beta chains listed next were all sequenced from one sample in a study of graft-versus-host responses after intestinal transplantation. Profiling relied on immunoSEQ multiplex PCR, and the TCRdb table lists in-frame clones only, not all of them. The sample includes around 17,000 clones, 88% of them seen just once. This sample comprised PBMCs, obtained approximately 110 days after intestinal transplant. These TCRs come from a human patient who received an intestinal transplant, so some T cells may come from the graft donor.

V usage is TRBV5-1 and J usage is TRBJ1-2; a possible D gene is TRBD1 (6 bases). Germline CDR1 is SGHRS and CDR2 is YFSETQ. V was cut by 5 bases and J by 0 bases, with 11 bases left in between. The CDR3 totals 14 residues. The CDR3 protein is CASSQGLANYGYTF. CDR3 coding DNA: TGCGCCAGCAGTCAGGGGTTAGCTAACTATGGCTACACCTTC.

The chain recombines TRBV7-2 with TRBJ1-2; D unresolved. Germline CDR1 and CDR2: SGHTA and FQGNSA. The CDR3 is 16 residues long. V was shortened by 0 bases and J by 4 bases, with 15 bases between the two germline ends. CDR3 DNA: TGTGCCAGCAGCTTAGCTGACGTCAACCGTCCCTATGGCTACACCTTC. As protein: CASSLADVNRPYGYTF.

V usage is TRBV5-1 and J usage is TRBJ1-2, with 9 bases identical to TRBD1. Germline V lookup: CDR1 SGHRS, CDR2 YFSETQ. The V gene end was trimmed by 4 bases and the J gene end by 7 bases; junction bases not matched to a gene: 11. The CDR3 has 15 residues. This chain's CDR3 is CASSPRDRDPGGYTF. The CDR3 DNA follows: TGCGCCAGCAGCCCTCGGGACAGGGACCCTGGTGGCTACACCTTC.

V usage is TRBV19 and J usage is TRBJ1-1; TRBD1 matches at 8 bases. CDR3 length: 14 amino acids. With 7 bases clipped from V and 0 bases from J, the junction kept 4 bases outside the gene matches. In germline, CDR1 is LNHDA, CDR2 SQIVND (reference sequence). CDR3 bases: TGTGCCAGTACCCTGGGACAGGTGAACACTGAAGCTTTCTTT. Translation gives CASTLGQVNTEAFF.

The chain couples TRBV6-1 to TRBJ1-3, with D perhaps matching TRBD1 (5 bases). The V gene's germline CDR1 is MNHNS and CDR2 SASEGT. This CDR3 has 14 residues. Trimming took 4 bases from V and 1 from J, leaving 8 bases between them. The CDR3 region has the DNA TGTGCCAGCAGTGCCGGGACGTCTGGAAACACCATATATTTT. Its protein is CASSAGTSGNTIYF.

The chain links TRBV9 to TRBJ1-1, with unresolved D. The CDR3 extends over 15 amino acids. The germline V and J ends were trimmed by 0 bases and 4 bases, with 13 bases remaining between them. The germline V gene has CDR1 SGDLS and CDR2 YYNGEE. CDR3 sequence: CASSVVEGLSTEAFF. The CDR3 nucleotides are TGTGCCAGCAGCGTAGTGGAGGGATTGAGCACTGAAGCTTTCTTT.

The chain is built from TRBV6-1 and TRBJ1-6; 8 positions match TRBD1. Germline CDR1 MNHNS, CDR2 SASEGT. The CDR3 is made up of 15 amino acids. The ends lost 7 bases at V and 9 bases at J; junction bases unmatched: 11. CDR3 coding DNA: TGTGCCAGCACACCCTCGGACAGGGTGTTTTCACCCCTCCACTTT. The encoded protein is CASTPSDRVFSPLHF.

The rearrangement links TRBV2 to TRBJ2-1; 8 bases align to TRBD2. Losses at the gene ends were 8 bases for V and 2 bases for J; bases not matched to a gene: 8. Germline loops: CDR1 SNHLY, CDR2 FYNNEI. The CDR3 spans 15 residues. CDR3: CASRSGGGAYNEQFF. Written as DNA, the CDR3 is TGTGCCAGCCGTTCGGGAGGGGGGGCCTACAATGAGCAGTTCTTC. The variable domain in full, completed from reference TRBV2 and TRBJ2-1, reads EPEVTQTPSHQVTQMGQEVILRCVPISNHLYFYWYRQILGQKVEFLVSFYNNEISEKSEIFDDQFSVERPDGSNFTLKIRSTKLEDSAMYFCASRSGGGAYNEQFFGPGTRLTVL.

The chain recombines TRBV7-3 with TRBJ2-3, with TRBD2 identical over 7 bases. The CDR3 length is 15 residues. V lost 5 bases, J lost 4 bases, and 9 bases stayed unmatched. The germline V gene encodes CDR1 SGHTA and CDR2 FQGTGA. The CDR3 DNA reads TGTGCCAGCAGCCCTTATACCCGGGGGGCAGATACGCAGTATTTT. Translation: CASSPYTRGADTQYF.

This chain connects TRBV30 to TRBJ2-2; TRBD2 agrees at 7 bases. After removal of 0 bases from V and 3 bases from J, the junction contained 4 bases not matched to a gene. This CDR3 comprises 15 residues. Germline V gene data show CDR1 as GTSNPN and CDR2 as SVGIG (reference sequence). The CDR3 coding sequence is TGTGCCTGGAGTGTACTGCGGGAGCACACCGGGGAGCTGTTTTTT. It specifies CAWSVLREHTGELFF.